What follows are 15 T cell receptor delta chains derived from one specimen sequenced in a study of γδ T cells in repeated Plasmodium falciparum infection. TCRdb reanalysed the multiplex PCR reads with CATT. The sample includes roughly 50,000 delta-chain clones, roughly 1.6% seen only once; the top ten take about 8.3%. Vgamma9/Vdelta2+ and Vdelta2-negative gammadelta T cells were flow-sorted from PBMC for bulk sequencing. The sample consisted of gamma-delta T cells from blood. The receptors derive from a pool of human donors (malaria-infected and uninfected, not separated).

This clone was detected only a few times. TCRdb lists the protein of a much larger clone for this DNA, which differs at residue 7, so this is likely a read error; the protein given here is translated from the DNA itself. The chain carries TRDV3 and TRDJ1; TRDD3 matches 10 bases. Losses at the gene ends were 1 base for V and 0 bases for J; bases not matched to a gene: 17. Germline CDR1 and CDR2: TVYSNPD and GDNSRS (reference sequence). CDR3 length: 19 residues. The CDR3 nucleotides read TGTGCCTTTATCCCCCGAACCGGTTACTGGGGGATCTACACCGATAAACTCATCTTT. This codes for CAFIPRTGYWGIYTDKLIF.

This clone has just a few counts. TCRdb records a much larger clone's protein for this DNA, with a difference at residue 11 that likely arises from a read error; the protein given is the translation of the DNA. J is TRDJ1 and V is TRDV1; 9 positions match TRDD3. The J gene was not available in TCRdb and was assigned here by matching the DNA to germline segments. J was trimmed by 3 bases and V by 2 bases; bases with no gene match: 10. Germline V CDR1 and CDR2: TSWWSYY, QGS. The CDR3 loop spans 17 amino acids. The CDR3, as DNA: TGTGCTCTTGGGGAAGCTGTGTACTGGGGGACGGCCGATAAACTCATCTTT. It translates to CALGEAVYWGTADKLIF.

The table lists this clone with a few counts. The protein held in TCRdb is that of a much larger clone and does not match this DNA's translation at residue 10, likely because of a read error; the protein shown is translated from the DNA. J is TRDJ1 and V is TRDV3; tentative D call: TRDD3 (6 bases). This CDR3 contains 16 residues. V was shortened by 4 bases and J by 0 bases, with 21 bases between the two germline ends. From germline, CDR1 is TVYSNPD and CDR2 GDNSRS (reference sequence). The CDR3 sequence: CASRFVSTGHTDKLIF. The CDR3 bases are TGTGCCTCCCGCTTTGTCTCTACTGGGCACACCGATAAACTCATCTTT.

A word on this clone: The protein recorded in TCRdb matches a much larger clone and deviates from this DNA's translation at residue 5, suggesting a read error; the protein here is obtained by translating the DNA. The chain carries TRDV2 and TRDJ1; 12 bases are shared with TRDD3. Because TCRdb records no J gene, it was assigned here through a match of the DNA to germline. Germline V CDR1 and CDR2: GEAIGNYY, EKD. J was trimmed by 4 bases and V by 3 bases; bases with no gene match: 17. The CDR3 consists of 19 residues. CDR3 DNA: TGTGCCTGTGACGCCGTCCCGGGGGCTCTGGGGGATACGAACGATAAACTCATCTTT. This encodes CACDAVPGALGDTNDKLIF.

This clone occurred many times. It differs at one base from a far larger clone, so likely a read error. The same CDR3 also results from other DNA sequences found in this sample. The gene calls are TRDV1 and TRDJ4; tentatively, D is TRDD3 (6 bases). V was clipped by 4 bases and J by 1 base, with 28 bases between them. Germline V gene lookup returns CDR1 TSWWSYY and CDR2 QGS. This CDR3 comprises 19 residues. CDR3 region: CALGVSFPPRTGGDRPLIF. The CDR3 nucleotides are TGTGCTCTTGGGGTGAGCTTCCCACCCCGTACCGGGGGAGACAGACCCCTGATCTTT.

This clone was seen repeatedly, ten times or more. TCRdb's protein, taken from a much larger clone, differs from this DNA's translation at residue 10, likely owing to a read error; the protein displayed comes from the DNA. The chain links TRDV1 to TRDJ1; tentatively, D is TRDD3 (6 bases). Trimming removed 3 bases from V and 0 bases from J, with 17 bases in between. The germline CDR1 and CDR2 sequences are TSWWSYY and QGS. This CDR3 is built from 17 residues. CDR3 region: CALGEPTVGGDTDKLIF. DNA of the CDR3: TGTGCTCTTGGGGAGCCTACGGTGGGGGGTGACACCGATAAACTCATCTTT.

As to this clone: This likely came from a read error, as a far larger clone is one base away. The sample holds other DNA sequences that translate to the same CDR3. The CDR3 loop reads CALGEMGGGSLHKLIF. The CDR3 DNA sequence: TGTGCTCTTGGGGAAATGGGTGGGGGATCTCTCCATAAGCTCATCTTT. TRDV1 is the V gene, and the J gene was not called; TRDD3, as called in the table, went unchecked against the DNA. The V gene's germline CDR1 is TSWWSYY and CDR2 QGS. This CDR3 has 16 residues.

This clone was seen repeatedly, ten times or more. The protein TCRdb lists belongs to a much larger clone and differs from this DNA's translation at residue 3, which points to a read error; the protein shown is made from the DNA. V usage is TRDV1 and J usage is TRDJ1; possible D gene TRDD3, 6 bases. No J gene was available from TCRdb, and it was assigned here by a germline match of the DNA. The V gene's germline CDR1 is TSWWSYY and CDR2 QGS. CDR3 size: 20 residues. CDR3: CAIGELNLILGDWETDKLIF. The CDR3 nucleotides are TGTGCTATTGGGGAACTAAATTTGATCCTAGGAGACTGGGAAACCGATAAACTCATCTTT.

By sample share, this clone is medium-sized. This chain links TRDV1 with TRDJ1; 8 nucleotides align to TRDD3. Per germline, CDR1 TSWWSYY and CDR2 QGS. V gave up 1 base and J gave up 1 base; unmatched junction bases: 17. This CDR3 region has 20 residues. The CDR3 spells CALGEPNKINWGYLTDKLIF. DNA of the CDR3: TGTGCTCTTGGGGAACCTAACAAGATCAACTGGGGATACCTCACCGATAAACTCATCTTT.

As concerns this clone: TCRdb's protein for this DNA is that of a much larger clone and differs from the translation at residue 7, likely a read error; the protein shown is the DNA translation. Different DNA sequences within this sample yield the same CDR3. V usage is TRDV1 and J usage is TRDJ1, with D possibly being TRDD3 (8 bases). The J gene comes from matching the DNA to germline here; TCRdb lacks it. This CDR3 is 24 amino acids long. The germline V gene encodes CDR1 TSWWSYY and CDR2 QGS. V lost 3 bases to trimming and J lost 2 bases, with 40 bases between them. CDR3 loop: CALGDRRAFLSSYWGSRGTDKLIF. Here the CDR3 DNA reads TGTGCTCTTGGGGATCGCAGAGCCTTCCTTTCCTCGTACTGGGGGTCCCGAGGAACCGATAAACTCATCTTT.

This clone was seen at least ten times. J is TRDJ1 and V is TRDV1, with D unresolved. Deletions cut 2 bases from V and 0 bases from J, with 25 bases between. There are 20 residues in the CDR3. Per the germline V gene, CDR1 is TSWWSYY and CDR2 is QGS. Written as DNA, the CDR3 is TGTGCTCTTGGGGAATTAGTGGGTCGGGAACTGCTACAATACACCGATAAACTCATCTTT. It yields the protein CALGELVGRELLQYTDKLIF.

In the case of this clone: Translating this DNA gives a protein that differs at residue 4 from the TCRdb one, which belongs to a much larger clone; a read error is likely, and the protein shown is this translation. The chain uses TRDV2 and TRDJ1; 7 positions agree with TRDD3. The J gene was not available in TCRdb and was assigned here by matching the DNA to germline segments. The CDR3 loop spans 15 amino acids. Germline-derived CDR1 and CDR2 are GEAIGNYY and EKD. The DNA of the CDR3 is TGTGCCTGTGGCACCGTAGGGGGATACACCGATAAACTCATCTTT. This encodes CACGTVGGYTDKLIF.

As to this clone: This DNA's translation differs at residue 11 from TCRdb's protein, which comes from a much larger clone; a read error is likely, and the protein shown is translated from the DNA. The chain employs TRDV2 and TRDJ1; 8 bases are shared with TRDD3. Trimming at V came to 2 bases and at J to 2 bases, leaving 9 bases not matched to a gene. The CDR3 totals 16 residues. Germline CDR1 and CDR2: GEAIGNYY and EKD. Here the CDR3 DNA reads TGTGCCTGTGACATGCTCAACCGGGGGATAACCGATAAACTCATCTTT. This codes for CACDMLNRGITDKLIF.

This clone was counted a few times. TCRdb's protein for this DNA is that of a much larger clone and differs from the translation at residue 12, likely a read error; the protein shown is the DNA translation. This chain links TRDV1 with TRDJ1, with a tentative D call TRDD2 (6 bases). There are 17 residues in the CDR3. V shed 3 bases and J shed 7 bases, with 24 bases lying between them. The germline CDR1 and CDR2 sequences are TSWWSYY and QGS. The CDR3 coding sequence is TGTGCTCTTGGGGATCCATCTTCCTTTCCAGCCGGGTCTAAACTCATCTTT. Protein: CALGDPSSFPAGSKLIF.

At least ten counts were recorded for this clone. The chain is built from TRDV2 and TRDJ1; 12 nucleotides match TRDD3. TCRdb lists no J gene, so it was determined here by aligning the DNA to germline. The CDR3 totals 19 residues. CDR1 and CDR2 from the germline V gene are GEAIGNYY and EKD. The V gene end was trimmed by 0 bases and the J gene end by 8 bases; junction bases not matched to a gene: 18. The CDR3 coding sequence is TGTGCCTGTGACACCGAGGGGCTGGGGGATACGCTCCCCGGGGGCAAACTCATCTTT. Translating gives CACDTEGLGDTLPGGKLIF.